This T cell receptor beta chain was captured in a study of T-cell reconstitution after alpha-beta-depleted transplantation in children (dated by TCRdb to 2015 to 2016). About the study as a whole: Using TCR repertoire profiling, the study followed T-cell immune reconstitution in a quantitative way in children after TCRalphabeta/CD19-depleted allogeneic hematopoietic cell transplantation.

The germline V gene (reference sequence) sets CDR1 to SGHAT and CDR2 to FQDESV. The CDR3, from cysteine to phenylalanine, totals 12 residues. Only the CDR3 DNA stays, 36 bases, in frame from base 1. Libraries came from PCR. Sequenced using an Illumina HiSeq 2500. TCR libraries were prepared with molecular barcoding, using unique molecular identifiers to normalize TCRbeta repertoire quantification. TCRdb reanalyzed the raw reads on its own, using fastp at Q25 for trimming and MiXCR for clone calling, and kept in-frame beta chains. All rows with the same CDR3 protein become a single entry with the most common DNA and genes. This sample has approximately 490,000 distinct CDR3 sequences in its table, and around 13% of those were observed once. The ten largest make up over 5.5% of the sample. Comments on this clonotype: Its antigen is not yet known. Its ends do not fully match the called genes, so a read error is possible.

Material: PBMCs from the stem cell graft donor, obtained from the stem cell graft. This chain is built from TRBV11-1 and TRBJ2-1; the D segment cannot be called with confidence. The origin of this receptor is a human donor who donated a stem cell graft to a child with combined immunodeficiency. The CDR3 protein: CGSLSPYNEQFF. The nucleotides read TGTGGCAGCCTAAGCCCCTACAATGAGCAGTTCTTC.